The 16 T cell receptor beta chains in this list originate from one sample, sequenced in a study of T cell responses to AZD1222 COVID-19 vaccine. The data were produced by immunoSEQ multiplex PCR, yet TCRdb's version contains in-frame clones alone and is incomplete. The top ten clones hold roughly 8.9% of a sample with fewer than 150,000 clones, 80% to 90% of them seen once. The specimen was peripheral blood, collected 28 days after the second AZD1222 dose. The receptors come from an adult who received the AZD1222 COVID-19 vaccine.

The gene calls are TRBV2 and TRBJ2-5; 8 nucleotides align to TRBD1. The germline V gene encodes CDR1 SNHLY and CDR2 FYNNEI. V dropped 5 bases and J dropped 5; count of bases not matched to a gene: 4. The CDR3 spans 13 residues. CDR3 region: CASSRTGTETQYF. The CDR3 DNA sequence: TGTGCCAGCAGTCGGACAGGGACCGAGACCCAGTACTTC.

The chain is built from TRBV7-2 and TRBJ2-7, with unresolved D. The V and J ends lost 0 bases and 0 bases respectively, with 9 bases between them. CDR1 is SGHTA and CDR2 is FQGNSA in the germline V gene. The CDR3 runs to 15 residues. CDR3 loop: CASSLALTGSYEQYF. In nucleotides, the CDR3 is TGTGCCAGCAGCTTAGCCTTGACGGGCTCCTACGAGCAGTACTTC.

Written as DNA, the CDR3 is TGTGCCAGTAGTGCGGAGGGACTGACCTACGAGCAGTACTTC. Translated, it gives CASSAEGLTYEQYF. This chain links TRBV19 with TRBJ2-7; D possibly corresponds to TRBD2 (6 bases). The CDR3 has 14 residues. Trimming cost V 5 bases and J 2 bases, with 13 bases left between them. From germline, CDR1 is LNHDA and CDR2 SQIVND (reference sequence). Variable domain in full (rest from reference TRBV19 and TRBJ2-7): DGGITQSPKYLFRKEGQNVTLSCEQNLNHDAMYWYRQDPGQGLRLIYYSQIVNDFQKGDIAEGYSVSREKKESFPLTVTSAQKNPTAFYLCASSAEGLTYEQYFGPGTRLTVT.

This rearrangement joins TRBV19 to TRBJ1-5; no firm D call. The CDR3 contains 15 residues. Germline CDR1 LNHDA, CDR2 SQIVND (reference sequence). V lost 7 bases and J lost 7, with 20 bases in between. The chain's CDR3 is CASTYLGSGRQPQHF. CDR3 coding DNA: TGTGCCAGTACCTACCTAGGAAGCGGTAGGCAGCCCCAGCATTTT. Combining the CDR3 with reference TRBV19 and TRBJ1-5 gives the whole variable domain DGGITQSPKYLFRKEGQNVTLSCEQNLNHDAMYWYRQDPGQGLRLIYYSQIVNDFQKGDIAEGYSVSREKKESFPLTVTSAQKNPTAFYLCASTYLGSGRQPQHFGDGTRLSIL.

This clone has a handful of counts. This CDR3 reads CASSDRANTEAFF. CDR3 coding DNA: TGTGCCAGCAGTGACAGGGCGAACACTGAAGCTTTCTTT. The chain joins TRBV2 to TRBJ1-1; D perhaps matches TRBD1 (5 bases). The CDR3 spans 13 residues. V shed 3 bases and J shed 1 base, with 6 bases lying between them. Germline-derived CDR1 and CDR2 are SNHLY and FYNNEI.

The V gene is TRBV7-8, the J gene TRBJ2-2; tentative D call: TRBD2 (6 bases). Germline assignment: CDR1 SGHVS and CDR2 FQNEAQ. This CDR3 has 15 amino acids. V lost 0 bases, J lost 1 base, and 6 bases lay in between. CDR3 bases: TGTGCCAGCAGCTTAGCGGGGGGGAACACCGGGGAGCTGTTTTTT. As protein: CASSLAGGNTGELFF.

The chain employs TRBV4-3 and TRBJ1-1; D gene ambiguous. Germline CDR1 is LGHNA and CDR2 is YSLEER. The V gene lost 5 bases and the J gene lost 1 base, with 11 bases spanning the gap. The CDR3 is 14 amino acids. The CDR3 loop reads CASSVEAGNTEAFF. As DNA, the CDR3 is TGCGCCAGCAGCGTGGAGGCGGGGAACACTGAAGCTTTCTTT.

The J gene is TRBJ1-2, the V gene TRBV6-6; D is possibly TRBD1 (5 bases). V shed 10 bases and J shed 1 base, with 16 bases lying between them. CDR3 length: 14 residues. CDR1 MNHNY and CDR2 SVGAGI come from the germline V gene (reference sequence). For the CDR3, the DNA is TGTGCCATCTCCCGGGGGATGTTTAACTATGGCTACACCTTC. Its protein product is CAISRGMFNYGYTF.

The chain is built from TRBV11-3 and TRBJ2-7, with D possibly matching TRBD2 (6 bases). The CDR3 has 12 residues. Trimming removed 5 bases from V and 3 bases from J, with 8 bases in between. The germline V gene has CDR1 SGHNT and CDR2 YENEEA. This CDR3 reads CASSPGGYEQYF. The CDR3 nucleotides are TGTGCCAGCAGCCCCGGGGGCTACGAGCAGTACTTC.

The rearrangement joins TRBV29-1 to TRBJ2-3; TRBD2 agrees at 16 bases. This CDR3 has 15 residues. Germline CDR1 and CDR2: SQVTM and ANQGSEA. Losses at the gene ends were 6 bases for V and 0 bases for J; bases not matched to a gene: 0. In DNA form, the CDR3 reads TGCAGCGTGGGACTAGCGGGGGGGAGCACAGATACGCAGTATTTT. Translating gives CSVGLAGGSTDTQYF.

The chain has TRBV11-1 and TRBJ2-1; TRBD2 might be the D (6 bases). Trimming took 5 bases from V and 0 from J, leaving 8 bases between them. There are 14 residues in the CDR3. CDR1 SGHAT and CDR2 FQDESV come from the germline V gene (reference sequence). The CDR3: CASSGTSSYNEQFF. Here the CDR3 DNA reads TGTGCCAGCAGCGGGACTTCCTCCTACAATGAGCAGTTCTTC.

This sequence joins TRBV6-5 and TRBJ1-5; D may be TRBD1 (5 bases). This CDR3 has 15 amino acids. Trimming left V 6 bases short and J 2 bases short, with 14 bases between. The germline V gene encodes CDR1 MNHEY and CDR2 SVGAGI. In DNA, the CDR3 is TGTGCCAGCAGCCGTGCCGAAGGGGGCAATCAGCCCCAGCATTTT. Translating it yields CASSRAEGGNQPQHF.

CDR3 bases: TGCAGTGCTAGTGAAACAGGGAGACCCTACGAGCAGTACTTC. This encodes CSASETGRPYEQYF. The rearrangement uses TRBV20-1 and TRBJ2-7, with D maybe TRBD1 (6 bases). Trimming stripped 3 bases from V and 2 bases from J, with 14 bases between. CDR1 and CDR2 from the germline V gene are DFQATT and SNEGSKA (reference sequence). This CDR3 is 14 amino acids long.

The chain employs TRBV2 and TRBJ1-6; D perhaps matches TRBD1 (6 bases). This CDR3 is 15 amino acids long. Germline CDR1 reads SNHLY; CDR2 reads FYNNEI. Deletions cut 8 bases from V and 10 bases from J, with 21 bases between. The CDR3 loop is CASGPQSQGRSPLHF. In DNA, the CDR3 is TGTGCCAGCGGCCCGCAATCACAGGGACGCTCACCCCTCCACTTT.

This clone was seen only a few times. V usage is TRBV19 and J usage is TRBJ1-1, with D hard to call. Germline V CDR1 and CDR2: LNHDA, SQIVND (reference sequence). V was trimmed by 4 bases and J by 3 bases, leaving 15 bases between them. The CDR3 length is 15 residues. The CDR3 nucleotides read TGTGCCAGTAGTAGGACGGCCAGTGGAGACACTGAAGCTTTCTTT. Protein sequence: CASSRTASGDTEAFF.

CDR3 sequence: CASSLHGHSGNSGNTIYF. The CDR3 bases are TGTGCCAGCTCACTTCACGGACACAGTGGGAACTCTGGAAACACCATATATTTT. The chain uses TRBV18 and TRBJ1-3, with D perhaps matching TRBD1 (5 bases). Germline V CDR1 and CDR2: KGHSH, LQKENI. The CDR3 has 18 amino acids. V was clipped by 4 bases and J by 0 bases, with 19 bases between them.